The 13 T cell receptor beta chains below all came from one sample that was sequenced in a study of identical twins. From the 5' RACE reads, TCRdb called clonotypes with MiXCR, one entry per CDR3 protein. This table holds a few hundred thousand distinct CDR3 sequences, roughly an eighth found once. The sample also formed part of further work on yellow fever vaccine responses in identical twins.

The sample comprised CD4+ T cells sorted from blood. All receptors derive from a woman aged 18-29 years in good health.

This clonotype was counted between two and nine times. The V call is TRBV12-3 or TRBV12-4, the J call TRBJ2-7, with D hard to call. The V gene lost 6 bases and the J gene lost 2 bases, with 11 bases spanning the gap. The CDR3 runs 13 residues. The CDR3 region has the DNA TGTGCCAGCAGGCGGTCTGGAACCTACGAGCAGTACTTC. Translated: CASRRSGTYEQYF.

The V and J genes are TRBV7-2 and TRBJ2-7; tentatively, D is TRBD2 (5 bases). This CDR3 has 14 residues. Trimming removed 6 bases at V and 5 bases at J, with 17 bases between. CDR1 is SGHTA, CDR2 FQGNSA, per germline. The CDR3 nucleotides read TGTGCCAGCAGTCCTGGCGAAAGGGAGAACGAGCAGTACTTC. Encoded protein: CASSPGERENEQYF.

Only a few counts were recorded for this clonotype. This chain joins TRBV2 and TRBJ1-2, with 8 bases identical to TRBD1. The CDR3 covers 12 residues. V lost 9 bases, J lost 5 bases, and 5 bases stayed unmatched. The V gene's germline CDR1 is SNHLY and CDR2 FYNNEI. Here the CDR3 DNA reads TGTGCCAGTTACAGGGGGGAGTATGGCTACACCTTC. Translated, it gives CASYRGEYGYTF.

A few counts support this clonotype. The rearrangement links TRBV2 to TRBJ2-3; TRBD2 aligns across 10 bases. J was trimmed by 6 bases and V by 6 bases; bases with no gene match: 12. The CDR3 consists of 16 residues. Germline V gene lookup returns CDR1 SNHLY and CDR2 FYNNEI. CDR3 in DNA: TGTGCCAGCAGCGACCTTAAGCGGGGGGGCCTGGATACGCAGTATTTT. Protein sequence: CASSDLKRGGLDTQYF. The entire variable domain, with the rest obtained from reference TRBV2 and TRBJ2-3, is as follows: EPEVTQTPSHQVTQMGQEVILRCVPISNHLYFYWYRQILGQKVEFLVSFYNNEISEKSEIFDDQFSVERPDGSNFTLKIRSTKLEDSAMYFCASSDLKRGGLDTQYFGPGTRLTVL.

This clonotype was seen a handful of times. J is TRBJ2-7 and V is TRBV3-1, with 10 positions matching TRBD1. Germline V gives CDR1 LGHDT, CDR2 YNNKEL (reference sequence). The CDR3 runs 15 residues. Trimming at V came to 5 bases and at J to 5 bases, leaving 9 bases not matched to a gene. This CDR3 is CASSKDRGFGHEQYF. The CDR3 bases are TGTGCCAGCAGCAAGGACAGGGGGTTTGGGCACGAGCAGTACTTC.

In this sample, this clonotype turned up many times. This rearrangement joins TRBV7-2 to TRBJ2-3; 7 bases map to TRBD1. CDR1 and CDR2 (germline): SGHTA, FQGNSA. This CDR3 has 15 residues. The trim removed 4 bases at V and 2 bases at J, leaving 6 bases unmatched. The chain's CDR3 is CASSSWGQPTDTQYF. As DNA, the CDR3 is TGTGCCAGCAGCTCGTGGGGACAGCCCACAGATACGCAGTATTTT.

The sample holds a few counts of this clonotype. The chain carries TRBV7-6 and TRBJ2-7; possibly TRBD2 for D (5 bases). Germline V gene lookup returns CDR1 SGHVS and CDR2 FNYEAQ. The CDR3 covers 14 residues. Trimming cost V 1 base and J 3 bases, with 10 bases left between them. The CDR3 reads CASSLGEGIYEQYF. The CDR3 DNA sequence: TGTGCCAGCAGCTTAGGCGAGGGAATCTACGAGCAGTACTTC.

This clonotype was counted only a few times. CDR3 in amino acids: CASMGTGATEAFF. The DNA for the CDR3 is TGTGCCAGCATGGGAACAGGGGCTACTGAAGCTTTCTTT. This chain links TRBV6-1 with TRBJ1-1; 7 bases map to TRBD1. The CDR3 runs to 13 residues. Germline trimming cut 7 bases from V and 5 bases from J; bases unmatched to any gene: 7. Germline V lookup: CDR1 MNHNS, CDR2 SASEGT.

This clonotype was recorded at least ten times. The V and J genes are TRBV4-2 and TRBJ2-5; tentatively, D is TRBD1 (6 bases). Trimming stripped 1 base from V and 6 bases from J, with 15 bases between. The CDR3 contains 15 residues. CDR1 and CDR2 from the germline V gene are LGHNA and YNFKEQ. CDR3 amino acids: CASSQGNRVWQTQYF. The CDR3 bases are TGTGCCAGCAGCCAAGGCAACAGGGTATGGCAGACCCAGTACTTC.

The chain recombines TRBV25-1 with TRBJ2-5; TRBD1 agrees at 7 bases. Unmatched junction bases numbered 17, after V lost 8 bases and J lost 5 bases. CDR3 length equals 16 residues. The germline gives CDR1 MGHDK, CDR2 SYGVNS. CDR3 bases: TGTGCCAGCCAACCCACTACAGGGGTCAGTCGGGAGACCCAGTACTTC. It specifies CASQPTTGVSRETQYF.

This clonotype was counted a few times. V gene TRBV5-1 combines with J gene TRBJ2-3; D is unresolved. The CDR3 runs to 13 residues. The V gene's germline CDR1 is SGHRS and CDR2 YFSETQ. V gave up 4 bases and J gave up 2 bases, with 8 bases separating them. This CDR3 reads CASSGIDTDTQYF. CDR3 nucleotides: TGCGCCAGCAGCGGGATTGACACAGATACGCAGTATTTT.

Concerning this clonotype itself: This may come from a read error, since a much larger clone is one base off. The CDR3 DNA reads as TGTGCCAGCATCTTGCGGGCCACAGATACGCAGTATTTT. Amino acid sequence: CASILRATDTQYF. The V gene is TRBV11-3, the J gene TRBJ2-3, with D tentatively TRBD2 (5 bases). This CDR3 has 13 residues. The germline gives CDR1 SGHNT, CDR2 YENEEA. The ends were cut back, 7 bases at V and 2 bases at J, with 10 bases in the middle.

The rearrangement links TRBV5-1 to TRBJ2-3; weak D call: TRBD2 (7 bases). This CDR3 has 15 amino acids. Germline V lookup: CDR1 SGHRS, CDR2 YFSETQ. V dropped 3 bases and J dropped 3 bases, with 14 bases sitting between them. Here the CDR3 DNA reads TGCGCCAGCAGCTCGGGGGGCGCACGTACAGATACGCAGTATTTT. Protein product: CASSSGGARTDTQYF.